Listed below are T cell receptor beta chains from one sample, sequenced in a study of CD8 T cells in ankylosing spondylitis. Each CDR3 protein gets one entry after TCRdb re-called the 5' RACE reads with MiXCR. The table has 30,000 to 40,000 distinct CDR3 sequences, about 3% seen once. The sample comprised blood, either unsorted or a sorted T cell fraction (not recorded which). All receptors derive from a male donor with ankylosing spondylitis or in good health (not recorded which). Both conserved end residues are part of each CDR3. The D gene is left open where the match is weak. The size field is filled for only some rows; it gives once, few, many or a size class.

D gene,J gene,clone size,V gene,CDR3 protein
TRBD1,TRBJ1-6,many,TRBV9,CASSDRDRGGSPLHF
NA,TRBJ1-1,many,TRBV9,CASSVEPSTEAFF
NA,TRBJ1-4,NA,TRBV9,CASSVGTTGDNEKLFF
TRBD2,TRBJ2-3,NA,TRBV9,CASSVVTSGTDTQYF
NA,TRBJ1-1,NA,TRBV27,CAISPWDFHREAFF
TRBD2,TRBJ2-2,many,TRBV9,CASSVAASGGTGELFF
NA,TRBJ2-3,many,TRBV9,CASSVDLRTTDTQYF
NA,TRBJ2-5,many,TRBV9,CASSVGGRAEETQYF
NA,TRBJ2-4,many,TRBV9,CASSVQDTGSQYF
NA,TRBJ2-2,many,TRBV9,CASSGGRIGWNTGELFF
TRBD1,TRBJ2-4,many,TRBV9,CASSETGGRGIQYF
TRBD2,TRBJ2-1,many,TRBV9,CASSVGGLAGATSSYNEQFF
TRBD1,TRBJ1-5,many,TRBV9,CASSGGTGGAGQPQHF
NA,TRBJ1-4,many,TRBV9,CASSVDPSNPQLFF
NA,TRBJ2-1,medium-sized,TRBV9,CASSVGYNEQFF
NA,TRBJ1-6,many,TRBV9,CASSPGQLSYNSPLHF
TRBD2,TRBJ2-1,many,TRBV9,CASSVGVAGYNEQFF
NA,TRBJ1-6,medium-sized,TRBV9,CASSVGGNSPLHF
NA,TRBJ2-2,medium-sized,TRBV9,CASSVAPNTGELFF
NA,TRBJ1-5,many,TRBV9,CASSVDGKQPQHF
NA,TRBJ2-2,many,TRBV9,CASSVVQSNTGELFF
TRBD1,TRBJ2-1,many,TRBV9,CASSVGLTGSYNEQFF
TRBD1,TRBJ2-5,many,TRBV9,CASSAEGTGGFQETQYF
NA,TRBJ2-1,NA,TRBV9,CASSVGLAGEQFF
NA,TRBJ2-5,many,TRBV9,CASSPKGDYQETQYF
NA,TRBJ2-3,many,TRBV9,CASSVAERHTDTQYF
TRBD1,TRBJ2-2,many,TRBV9,CASSVSGQGAYTGELFF
NA,TRBJ1-1,many,TRBV9,CASSVGHRGGVTEAFF
NA,TRBJ1-2,many,TRBV9,CASSDGVGPTNYGYTF
NA,TRBJ2-1,many,TRBV9,CASSGPLGKKFF
TRBD1,TRBJ2-3,many,TRBV9,CASSTRTGDTQYF
NA,TRBJ2-1,many,TRBV9,CASSASTSSYNEQFF
TRBD2,TRBJ2-1,many,TRBV9,CASSVGNSGRLNEQFF
TRBD1,TRBJ2-6,many,TRBV9,CASSITGAGANVLTF
TRBD1,TRBJ2-3,many,TRBV9,CASSVGRGQDTQYF
TRBD1,TRBJ2-1,many,TRBV9,CASSFDRGAYNEQFF
NA,TRBJ2-2,many,TRBV9,CASSDDRGELFF
NA,TRBJ2-2,many,TRBV9,CASSVGLRLGRGGTNTGELFF
NA,TRBJ1-1,many,TRBV9,CASSVASRLGTEAFF
NA,TRBJ2-5,many,TRBV9,CASSVEGQTQYF
NA,TRBJ1-2,many,TRBV9,CASSPGGGLLNYGYTF
NA,TRBJ1-1,many,TRBV9,CASSPPFGRRGNTEAFF
TRBD2,TRBJ2-3,NA,TRBV9,CASSPYSGGTFTDTQYF
NA,TRBJ2-5,medium-sized,TRBV21-1,CASPPRGLEGQETQYF
TRBD2,TRBJ2-1,many,TRBV9,CASSVFSRAGGNNEQFF
TRBD1,TRBJ1-5,many,TRBV9,CASSAGQGYQPQHF